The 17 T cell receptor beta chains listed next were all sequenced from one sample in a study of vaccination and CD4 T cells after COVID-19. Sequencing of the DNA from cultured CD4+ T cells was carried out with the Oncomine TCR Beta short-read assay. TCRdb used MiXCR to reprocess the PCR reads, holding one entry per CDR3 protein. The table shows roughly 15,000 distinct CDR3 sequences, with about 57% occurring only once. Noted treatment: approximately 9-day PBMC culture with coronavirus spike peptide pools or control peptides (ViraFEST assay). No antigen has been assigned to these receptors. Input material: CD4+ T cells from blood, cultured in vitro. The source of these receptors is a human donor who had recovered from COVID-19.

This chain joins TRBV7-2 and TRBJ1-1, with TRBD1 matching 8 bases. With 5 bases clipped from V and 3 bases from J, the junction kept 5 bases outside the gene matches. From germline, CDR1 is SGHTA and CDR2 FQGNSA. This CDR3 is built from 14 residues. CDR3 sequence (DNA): TGTGCCAGCAGCCCCCAGGGGGCAGACACTGAAGCTTTCTTT. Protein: CASSPQGADTEAFF.

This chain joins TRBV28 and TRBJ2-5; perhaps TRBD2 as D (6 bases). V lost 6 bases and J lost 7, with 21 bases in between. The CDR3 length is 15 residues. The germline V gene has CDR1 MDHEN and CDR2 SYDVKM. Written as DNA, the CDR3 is TGTGCCAGCAGCCGGTCTAGCGATGGTCGGGGGACCCAGTACTTC. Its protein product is CASSRSSDGRGTQYF.

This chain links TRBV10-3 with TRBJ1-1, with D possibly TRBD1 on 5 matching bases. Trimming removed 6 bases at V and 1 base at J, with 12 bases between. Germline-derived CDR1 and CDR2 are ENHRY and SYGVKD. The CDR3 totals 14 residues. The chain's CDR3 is CAISATGENTEAFF. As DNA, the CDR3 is TGTGCCATCAGCGCCACGGGGGAGAACACTGAAGCTTTCTTT.

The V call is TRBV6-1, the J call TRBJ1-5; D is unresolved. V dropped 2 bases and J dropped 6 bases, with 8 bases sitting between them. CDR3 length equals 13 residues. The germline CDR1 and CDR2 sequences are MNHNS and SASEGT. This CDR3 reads CASSELGFQPQHF. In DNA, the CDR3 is TGTGCCAGCAGTGAATTGGGGTTTCAGCCCCAGCATTTT.

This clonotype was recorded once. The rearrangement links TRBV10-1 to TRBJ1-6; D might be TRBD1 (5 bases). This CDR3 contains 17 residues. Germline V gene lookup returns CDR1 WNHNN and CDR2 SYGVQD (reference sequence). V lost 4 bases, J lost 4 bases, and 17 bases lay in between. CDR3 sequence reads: CASSGIRGVRYNSPLHF. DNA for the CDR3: TGCGCCAGCAGTGGGATACGGGGGGTAAGATATAATTCACCCCTCCACTTT.

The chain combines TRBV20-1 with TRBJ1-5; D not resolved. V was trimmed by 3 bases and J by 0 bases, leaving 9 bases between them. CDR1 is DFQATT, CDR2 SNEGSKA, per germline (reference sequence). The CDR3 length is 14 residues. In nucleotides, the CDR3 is TGCAGTGCTAGGTGGGCAAATAGCAATCAGCCCCAGCATTTT. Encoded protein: CSARWANSNQPQHF.

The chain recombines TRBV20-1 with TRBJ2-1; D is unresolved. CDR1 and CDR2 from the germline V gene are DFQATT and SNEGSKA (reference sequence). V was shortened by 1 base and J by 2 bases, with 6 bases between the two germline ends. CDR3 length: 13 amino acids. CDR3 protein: CSARVGPYNEQFF. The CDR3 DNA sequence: TGCAGTGCTAGAGTCGGTCCCTACAATGAGCAGTTCTTC.

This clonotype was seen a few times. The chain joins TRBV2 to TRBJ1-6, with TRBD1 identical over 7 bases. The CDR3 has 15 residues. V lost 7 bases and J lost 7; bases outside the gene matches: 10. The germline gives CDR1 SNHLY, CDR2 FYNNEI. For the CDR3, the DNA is TGTGCCAGCAAGGAGTCACAGGGGAAGAATTCACCCCTCCACTTT. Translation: CASKESQGKNSPLHF.

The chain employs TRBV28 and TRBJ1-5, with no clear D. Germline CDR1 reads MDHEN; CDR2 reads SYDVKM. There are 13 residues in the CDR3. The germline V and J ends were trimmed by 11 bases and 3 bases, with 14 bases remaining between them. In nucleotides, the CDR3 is TGTGCCTGCCAGTGGAGGGACAATCAGCCCCAGCATTTT. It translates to CACQWRDNQPQHF. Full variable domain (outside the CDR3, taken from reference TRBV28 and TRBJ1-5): DVKVTQSSRYLVKRTGEKVFLECVQDMDHENMFWYRQDPGLGLRLIYFSYDVKMKEKGDIPEGYSVSREKKERFSLILESASTNQTSMYLCACQWRDNQPQHFGDGTRLSIL.

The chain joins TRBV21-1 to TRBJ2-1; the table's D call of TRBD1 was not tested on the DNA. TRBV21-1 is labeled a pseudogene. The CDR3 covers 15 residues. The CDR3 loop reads CASSPRDRGSNEQFF. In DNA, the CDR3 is TGTGCCAGCAGCCCTAGGGACAGGGGCAGCAATGAGCAGTTCTTC.

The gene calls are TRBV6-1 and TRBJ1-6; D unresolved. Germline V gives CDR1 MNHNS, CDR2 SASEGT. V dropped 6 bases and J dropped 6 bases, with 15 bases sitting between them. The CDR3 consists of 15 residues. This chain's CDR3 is CASSPDPATNSPLHF. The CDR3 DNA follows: TGTGCCAGCAGCCCCGACCCGGCCACTAATTCACCCCTCCACTTT.

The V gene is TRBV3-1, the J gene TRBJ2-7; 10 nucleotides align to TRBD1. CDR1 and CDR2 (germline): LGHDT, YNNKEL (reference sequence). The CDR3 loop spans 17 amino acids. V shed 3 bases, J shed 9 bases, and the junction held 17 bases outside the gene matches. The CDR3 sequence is CASSHHPSGDRGRGQYF. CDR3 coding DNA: TGTGCCAGCAGCCATCACCCCAGCGGGGACAGGGGACGAGGGCAGTACTTC.

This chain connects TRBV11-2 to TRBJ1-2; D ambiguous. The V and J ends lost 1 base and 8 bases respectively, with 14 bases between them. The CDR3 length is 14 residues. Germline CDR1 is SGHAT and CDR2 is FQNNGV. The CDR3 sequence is CASSLGVVGAGYTF. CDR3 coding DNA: TGTGCCAGCAGCTTAGGGGTTGTGGGAGCCGGCTACACCTTC.

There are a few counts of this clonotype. CDR3 DNA sequence: TGTGCCAGCAGTGAAGCCGGCGGCTACACCTTC. Protein sequence: CASSEAGGYTF. The V and J genes are TRBV6-1 and TRBJ1-2; D is ambiguous. V lost 0 bases and J 8 bases, leaving 4 bases between the germline ends. The CDR3 totals 11 residues. Germline assignment: CDR1 MNHNS and CDR2 SASEGT.

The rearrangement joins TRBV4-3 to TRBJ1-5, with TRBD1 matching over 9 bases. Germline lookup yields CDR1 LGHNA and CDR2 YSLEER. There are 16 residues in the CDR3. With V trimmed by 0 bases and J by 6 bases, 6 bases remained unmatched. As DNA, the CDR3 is TGCGCCAGCAGCCAAGACACAGGGGGCCATGGTCAGCCCCAGCATTTT. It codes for CASSQDTGGHGQPQHF.

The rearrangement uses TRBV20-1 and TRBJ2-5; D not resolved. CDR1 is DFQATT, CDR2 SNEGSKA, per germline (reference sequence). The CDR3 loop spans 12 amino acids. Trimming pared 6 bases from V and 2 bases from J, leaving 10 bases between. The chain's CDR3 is CSALDQQETQYF. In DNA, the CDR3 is TGCAGTGCATTAGACCAGCAAGAGACCCAGTACTTC.

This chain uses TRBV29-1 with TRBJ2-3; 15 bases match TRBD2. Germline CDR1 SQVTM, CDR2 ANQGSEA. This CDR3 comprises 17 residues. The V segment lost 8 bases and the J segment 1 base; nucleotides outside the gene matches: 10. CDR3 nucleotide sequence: TGCAGCACACAAGGACTAGCGGGGGGGCCTGGCACAGATACGCAGTATTTT. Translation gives CSTQGLAGGPGTDTQYF.